The 13 T cell receptor beta chains below were found in one sample sequenced in a study of T cells in Graves' hyperthyroidism and ophthalmopathy. The source material, RNA transcripts, was used to amplify TCR beta CDR3 regions. The study used the HTBI primer set for a first-round RT-PCR of the TCR CDR3. TCRdb redid the calling of the multiplex PCR reads with MiXCR, one entry per CDR3 protein. The table records 360,000 or so distinct CDR3 sequences, over 15% of them present only once. The sample consisted of blood. These receptors all come from a woman in her thirties or forties with Graves' ophthalmopathy.

This clonotype was seen repeatedly, ten times or more. The chain has TRBV20-1 and TRBJ2-4, with 8 bases fitting TRBD2. V shed 0 bases, J shed 2 bases, and the junction held 15 bases outside the gene matches. Germline values: CDR1 DFQATT, CDR2 SNEGSKA (reference sequence). The CDR3 runs 19 residues. CDR3 DNA sequence: TGCAGTGCTAGAGATCAGGGGTCGGGAGGGCCGGGGACCAAAAACATTCAGTACTTC. Encoded protein: CSARDQGSGGPGTKNIQYF.

This clonotype has a count of ten or more. The chain uses TRBV28 and TRBJ2-7, with D possibly being TRBD1 (6 bases). Trimming shortened V by 6 bases and J by 3 bases, and 18 bases separated the two germline ends. Germline-derived CDR1 and CDR2 are MDHEN and SYDVKM. The CDR3 spans 15 residues. The CDR3 here is CASRRQASSLYEQYF. The CDR3 DNA is TGTGCCAGCAGACGACAGGCCTCCTCTCTCTACGAGCAGTACTTC.

This clonotype was found many times. The genes are TRBV7-6 and TRBJ2-5; the D is unclear. The CDR3 length is 13 residues. CDR1 is SGHVS, CDR2 FNYEAQ, per germline. Between the trimmed V and J ends, which lost 2 bases and 5 bases, there was a span of 9 bases. CDR3 residues: CASSLRVRETQYF. CDR3 nucleotide sequence: TGTGCCAGCAGCTTAAGGGTAAGGGAGACCCAGTACTTC.

This clonotype was seen repeatedly, ten times or more. The rearrangement uses TRBV7-8 and TRBJ2-2, with 9 bases identical to TRBD1. The CDR3 extends over 16 amino acids. Germline loops: CDR1 SGHVS, CDR2 FQNEAQ. V shed 7 bases and J 6 bases; nucleotides not matched to a gene: 12. As DNA, the CDR3 is TGTGCCAGCACCAATCTCGGGACAGGGAGGGCCGGGGAGCTGTTTTTT. Its translation: CASTNLGTGRAGELFF.

This clonotype was seen repeatedly, ten times or more. The rearrangement links TRBV19 to TRBJ2-5; 8 bases agree with TRBD1. The CDR3 is made up of 13 amino acids. Unmatched junction bases numbered 8, after V lost 9 bases and J lost 5 bases. Germline V gene data show CDR1 as LNHDA and CDR2 as SQIVND (reference sequence). The CDR3: CASSDRTGETQYF. Written as DNA, the CDR3 is TGTGCCAGCTCGGACAGGACAGGGGAGACCCAGTACTTC.

This clonotype was found a few times. The gene calls are TRBV12-3 or TRBV12-4 and TRBJ2-5; D gene uncertain. The CDR3 contains 17 residues. Trimming removed 0 bases from V and 4 bases from J, with 18 bases in between. In DNA form, the CDR3 reads TGTGCCAGCAGTTTAGCGGTCGGTGATGAGCCCCCAGAGACCCAGTACTTC. Residues: CASSLAVGDEPPETQYF.

Only a few counts were recorded for this clonotype. The V call is TRBV19, the J call TRBJ1-6, with D unresolved. Trimming took off 0 bases at V and 9 bases at J, with 12 bases between the two ends. The CDR3 totals 15 residues. Germline values: CDR1 LNHDA, CDR2 SQIVND (reference sequence). The CDR3 bases are TGTGCCAGTAGTATAGAAGCGGCGAGGTCTTCACCCCTCCACTTT. Translating gives CASSIEAARSSPLHF.

The table lists this clonotype with a few counts. A single base separates this from a much larger clone, so it may be a read error. The chain employs TRBV12-3 or TRBV12-4 and TRBJ1-6; D is unclear. V was shortened by 10 bases and J by 4 bases, with 8 bases between the two germline ends. CDR3 length: 12 residues. CDR3 DNA: TGTGCCACTGGCAGATATAATTCACCCCTCCACTTT. It encodes CATGRYNSPLHF.

This clonotype showed up many times. The chain couples TRBV19 to TRBJ1-3; no clear D gene. Germline CDR1 reads LNHDA; CDR2 reads SQIVND (reference sequence). The ends were cut back, 6 bases at V and 0 bases at J, with 9 bases in the middle. The CDR3 spans 14 residues. CDR3 in amino acids: CASRTPSSGNTIYF. CDR3 DNA: TGTGCCAGTAGGACACCTAGCTCTGGAAACACCATATATTTT.

Many counts were recorded for this clonotype. This chain connects TRBV24-1 to TRBJ2-3; tentative D call: TRBD2 (6 bases). CDR1 is KGHDR, CDR2 SFDVKD, per germline. This CDR3 spans 16 amino acids. Trimming pared 0 bases from V and 2 bases from J, leaving 11 bases between. CDR3 in amino acids: CATSDLTGSPTDTQYF. CDR3 bases: TGTGCCACCAGTGATTTGACCGGGAGCCCCACAGATACGCAGTATTTT.

The chain is built from TRBV29-1 and TRBJ2-7, with 10 bases that match TRBD2. V was pared by 6 bases and J by 2 bases, with 13 bases of the junction left unmatched. From germline, CDR1 is SQVTM and CDR2 ANQGSEA. The CDR3 covers 16 residues. CDR3 sequence (DNA): TGCAGCGTACGGGACTCTAGCGGGAGAAGACCCTACGAGCAGTACTTC. Protein product: CSVRDSSGRRPYEQYF.

This clonotype was recorded at least ten times. The chain joins TRBV19 to TRBJ2-5; no clear D gene. V lost 5 bases to trimming and J lost 0 bases, with 7 bases between them. The CDR3 length is 13 residues. Germline V CDR1 and CDR2: LNHDA, SQIVND (reference sequence). The CDR3 DNA is TGTGCCAGTAGTTGGGCGGACCAAGAGACCCAGTACTTC. This sequence encodes CASSWADQETQYF.

The V call is TRBV11-1, the J call TRBJ2-7, with 12 bases that match TRBD2. V lost 5 bases, J lost 5 bases, and 7 bases stayed unmatched. This CDR3 is 15 amino acids long. Germline V gene sequence: CDR1 SGHAT, CDR2 FQDESV (reference sequence). CDR3 coding DNA: TGTGCCAGCAGCAGACCTAGCGGGAGGGCCGACGAGCAGTACTTC. Translated: CASSRPSGRADEQYF.